The 18 T cell receptor beta chains below come from one sample, sequenced in a study of T-cell memory formation after mild COVID-19. One entry per CDR3 protein results from TCRdb running MiXCR on the 5' RACE reads. The sample shows roughly 250,000 distinct CDR3 sequences, about a sixth of them seen only once. The sequencing input was PBMCs or a T cell subset sorted from them (not recorded which). The receptors shown here come from a man aged 18-30 years who had mild COVID-19 (a few samples of this study predate the infection). Cell type and time point are not known.

A word on this clonotype: At one end the junction does not follow the germline gene, possibly because of a read error. The V gene is TRBV7-7, the J gene TRBJ2-3, with D perhaps matching TRBD2 (5 bases). Germline V CDR1 and CDR2: SSHAT, FNYEAQ (reference sequence). The CDR3 runs 17 residues. The CDR3 DNA sequence: TGTGCTAGCAGTCCCACGGCGGCCTCGGGGAGCACAGATACGCAGTATTTT. Translating it yields CASSPTAASGSTDTQYF.

This clonotype was found a few times. The chain is built from TRBV11-2 and TRBJ1-1; D not certain. The germline V gene encodes CDR1 SGHAT and CDR2 FQNNGV. CDR3 length: 13 amino acids. The V and J ends lost 5 bases and 5 bases respectively, with 12 bases between them. The CDR3 spells CASSIRTGTEAFF. CDR3 DNA sequence: TGTGCCAGCAGCATAAGAACGGGGACTGAAGCTTTCTTT. The whole variable domain, filled in from reference TRBV11-2 and TRBJ1-1, reads EAGVAQSPRYKIIEKRQSVAFWCNPISGHATLYWYQQILGQGPKLLIQFQNNGVVDDSQLPKDRFSAERLKGVDSTLKIQPAKLEDSAVYLCASSIRTGTEAFFGQGTRLTVV.

This clonotype has more than one count but fewer than ten. The chain couples TRBV5-6 to TRBJ1-5, with unresolved D. The V gene's germline CDR1 is SGHDT and CDR2 YYEEEE. V lost 4 bases to trimming and J lost 4 bases, with 12 bases between them. This CDR3 is 14 amino acids long. The chain's CDR3 is CASSGSSKNQPQHF. For the CDR3, the DNA is TGTGCCAGCAGCGGCTCGAGTAAGAATCAGCCCCAGCATTTT.

V and J are TRBV6-2 or TRBV6-3 and TRBJ2-1; 8 positions match TRBD1. The V gene end was trimmed by 2 bases and the J gene end by 9 bases; junction bases not matched to a gene: 9. This CDR3 comprises 15 residues. Germline CDR1 reads MNHEY; CDR2 reads SVGEGT. The CDR3 sequence is CASSYANLQGGEQFF. DNA for the CDR3: TGTGCCAGCAGTTACGCGAATCTACAGGGGGGTGAGCAGTTCTTC.

This clonotype has only one observation. This rearrangement joins TRBV4-2 to TRBJ2-7; possible D gene TRBD1, 5 bases. Trimming cost V 1 base and J 3 bases, with 10 bases left between them. The germline CDR1 and CDR2 sequences are LGHNA and YNFKEQ. CDR3 length: 14 residues. CDR3 coding DNA: TGTGCCAGCAGCCAAGGGCCAGGGTACTACGAGCAGTACGTC. This gives the protein CASSQGPGYYEQYV.

This clonotype was observed a few times. The rearrangement joins TRBV4-3 to TRBJ2-7; D possibly corresponds to TRBD2 (6 bases). Trimming stripped 4 bases from V and 5 bases from J, with 18 bases between. The CDR3 is 15 amino acids. The germline V gene has CDR1 LGHNA and CDR2 YSLEER. The CDR3 DNA sequence: TGCGCCAGCAGCCCTGGCTGGGGGGTGGGAAACGAGCAGTACTTC. Translation: CASSPGWGVGNEQYF.

This clonotype occurred a few times. The chain combines TRBV6-6 with TRBJ2-2; D is possibly TRBD1 (6 bases). The V gene lost 6 bases and the J gene lost 4 bases, with 18 bases spanning the gap. Germline assignment: CDR1 MNHNY and CDR2 SVGAGI (reference sequence). The CDR3 totals 16 residues. The CDR3 loop reads CASRTARTAATGELFF. In nucleotides, the CDR3 is TGTGCCAGCAGGACCGCCCGGACAGCCGCCACCGGGGAGCTGTTTTTT.

There are many counts of this clonotype. V is TRBV16 and J is TRBJ2-7, with D perhaps TRBD2 (5 bases). In germline, CDR1 is KGHSY, CDR2 FQNENV. V was pared by 3 bases and J by 1 base, with 7 bases between. The CDR3 has 13 residues. This chain's CDR3 is CASSHRGSYEQYF. The CDR3 DNA sequence: TGTGCCAGCAGCCATCGGGGATCCTACGAGCAGTACTTC.

This clonotype has more than one count but fewer than ten. The chain carries TRBV4-2 and TRBJ2-1; TRBD2 matches 7 bases. The trim removed 3 bases at V and 8 bases at J, leaving 10 bases unmatched. Germline V gene data show CDR1 as LGHNA and CDR2 as YNFKEQ. The CDR3 runs to 15 residues. CDR3 amino acids: CASSQSRGLSYEQFF. CDR3 sequence (DNA): TGTGCCAGCAGCCAGTCTCGGGGACTATCCTATGAGCAGTTCTTC.

The chain has TRBV7-2 and TRBJ1-1; D unclear. V gave up 8 bases and J gave up 1 base, with 8 bases separating them. The CDR3 spans 12 residues. Germline-derived CDR1 and CDR2 are SGHTA and FQGNSA. The CDR3 nucleotides are TGTGCCAGCCGGGCGCCGAACACTGAAGCTTTCTTT. Its translation is CASRAPNTEAFF.

The chain carries TRBV24-1 and TRBJ1-1; D call uncertain. The V gene lost 9 bases and the J gene lost 0 bases, with 4 bases spanning the gap. This CDR3 has 11 residues. Germline V lookup: CDR1 KGHDR, CDR2 SFDVKD. The chain's CDR3 is CATRLNTEAFF. DNA of the CDR3: TGTGCCACCCGACTGAACACTGAAGCTTTCTTT.

V gene TRBV7-2 combines with J gene TRBJ1-2; TRBD1 is a possible D gene (6 bases). The germline V gene encodes CDR1 SGHTA and CDR2 FQGNSA. The CDR3 totals 15 residues. Trimming took 5 bases from V and 3 from J, leaving 16 bases between them. CDR3 region: CASSPVGGSDYGYTF. CDR3 DNA sequence: TGTGCCAGCAGCCCAGTGGGGGGCTCGGACTATGGCTACACCTTC.

This clonotype was seen only once. V gene TRBV27 combines with J gene TRBJ2-3; D not resolved. Germline V gene lookup returns CDR1 MNHEY and CDR2 SMNVEV (reference sequence). This CDR3 is 14 amino acids long. Trimming removed 3 bases at V and 0 bases at J, with 7 bases between. The DNA for the CDR3 is TGTGCCAGCAGTTTTCGGCAGAGCACAGATACGCAGTATTTT. Its protein product is CASSFRQSTDTQYF.

This clonotype was found a few times. V is TRBV4-3 and J is TRBJ2-5, with 8 bases lining up with TRBD2. V shed 4 bases and J 7 bases; nucleotides not matched to a gene: 14. Germline-derived CDR1 and CDR2 are LGHNA and YSLEER. The CDR3 length is 16 residues. The CDR3 bases are TGCGCCAGCAGCCTCTGGGAAGCGGGGGACCCAGGGACCCAGTACTTC. Its protein is CASSLWEAGDPGTQYF.

This clonotype was counted between two and nine times. The chain is built from TRBV12-5 and TRBJ2-7; D is undetermined. Germline values: CDR1 LGHNT, CDR2 FRNRAP. CDR3 length: 16 amino acids. V shed 0 bases and J shed 2 bases, with 14 bases lying between them. As DNA, the CDR3 is TGTGCTAGTGGTTTGGTACGCTCCGGTCAGCCCTACGAGCAGTACGTC. Its protein is CASGLVRSGQPYEQYV.

The sample holds a few counts of this clonotype. This chain connects TRBV5-1 to TRBJ2-2, with TRBD1 identical over 11 bases. The CDR3 spans 15 residues. V trimming: 5 bases; J trimming: 6 bases; junction bases outside the gene matches: 6. Germline V CDR1 and CDR2: SGHRS, YFSETQ. The CDR3 protein is CASSGQGALPGELFF. In nucleotides, the CDR3 is TGCGCCAGCAGTGGACAGGGGGCGTTACCCGGGGAGCTGTTTTTT.

The sample holds a few counts of this clonotype. The chain joins TRBV11-2 to TRBJ1-1; TRBD1 is a possible D gene (5 bases). Germline CDR1 is SGHAT and CDR2 is FQNNGV. The CDR3 is 14 amino acids. Trimming took off 1 base at V and 4 bases at J, with 10 bases between the two ends. The CDR3 bases are TGTGCCAGCAGCTTAGGCGGTGGGGGCACTGAAGCTTTCTTT. This sequence encodes CASSLGGGGTEAFF.

The CDR3 DNA sequence: TGCGCCAGCACGACGGTGGCAGGGGGCACCGGGGAGCTGTTTTTT. Protein sequence: CASTTVAGGTGELFF. The chain carries TRBV5-1 and TRBJ2-2, with TRBD1 matching over 7 bases. Germline assignment: CDR1 SGHRS and CDR2 YFSETQ. The trim removed 6 bases at V and 4 bases at J, leaving 9 bases unmatched. CDR3 length: 15 residues.